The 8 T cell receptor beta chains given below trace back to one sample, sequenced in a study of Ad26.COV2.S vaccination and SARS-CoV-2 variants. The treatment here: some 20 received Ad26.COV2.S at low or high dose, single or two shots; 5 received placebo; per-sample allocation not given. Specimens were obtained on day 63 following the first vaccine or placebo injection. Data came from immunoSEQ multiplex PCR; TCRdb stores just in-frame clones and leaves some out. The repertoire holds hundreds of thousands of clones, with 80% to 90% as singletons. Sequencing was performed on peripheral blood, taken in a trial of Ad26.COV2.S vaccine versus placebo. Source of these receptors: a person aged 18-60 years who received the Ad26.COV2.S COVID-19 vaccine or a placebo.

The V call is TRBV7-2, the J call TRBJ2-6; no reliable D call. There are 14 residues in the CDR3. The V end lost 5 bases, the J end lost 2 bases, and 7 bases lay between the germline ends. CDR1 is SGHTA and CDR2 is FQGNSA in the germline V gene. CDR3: CASSKDPGANVLTF. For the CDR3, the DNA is TGTGCCAGCAGCAAGGACCCTGGGGCCAACGTCCTGACTTTC. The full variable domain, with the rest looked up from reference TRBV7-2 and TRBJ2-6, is GAGVSQSPSNKVTEKGKDVELRCDPISGHTALYWYRQSLGQGLEFLIYFQGNSAPDKSGLPSDRFSAERTGGSVSTLTIQRTQQEDSAVYLCASSKDPGANVLTFGAGSRLTVL.

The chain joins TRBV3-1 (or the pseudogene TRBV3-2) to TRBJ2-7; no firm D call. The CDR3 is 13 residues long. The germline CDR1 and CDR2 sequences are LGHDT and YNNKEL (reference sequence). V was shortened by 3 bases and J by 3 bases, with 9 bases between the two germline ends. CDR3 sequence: CASSQRPGYEQYF. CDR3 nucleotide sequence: TGTGCCAGCAGCCAGAGACCAGGCTACGAGCAGTACTTC.

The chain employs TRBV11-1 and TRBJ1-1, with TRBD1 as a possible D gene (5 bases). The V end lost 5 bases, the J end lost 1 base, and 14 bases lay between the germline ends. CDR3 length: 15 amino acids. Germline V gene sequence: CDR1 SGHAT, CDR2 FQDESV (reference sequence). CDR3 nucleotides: TGTGCCAGCAGCACCCACCAGGGACGGAACACTGAAGCTTTCTTT. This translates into CASSTHQGRNTEAFF.

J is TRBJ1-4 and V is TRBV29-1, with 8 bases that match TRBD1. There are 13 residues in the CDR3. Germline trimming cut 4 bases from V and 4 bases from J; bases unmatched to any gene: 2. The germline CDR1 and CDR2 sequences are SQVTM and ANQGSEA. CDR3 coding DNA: TGCAGCGTTGCGGACAGGGTTAATGAAAAACTGTTTTTT. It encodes CSVADRVNEKLFF. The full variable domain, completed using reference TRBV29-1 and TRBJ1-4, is SAVISQKPSRDICQRGTSLTIQCQVDSQVTMMFWYRQQPGQSLTLIATANQGSEATYESGFVIDKFPISRPNLTFSTLTVSNMSPEDSSIYLCSVADRVNEKLFFGSGTQLSVL.

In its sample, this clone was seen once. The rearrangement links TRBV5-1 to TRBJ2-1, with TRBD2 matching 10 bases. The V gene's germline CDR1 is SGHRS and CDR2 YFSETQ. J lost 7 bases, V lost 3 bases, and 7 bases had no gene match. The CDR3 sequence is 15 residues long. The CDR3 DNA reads TGCGCCAGCAGCTATGTAGCGGGGGGAGGGAATGAGCAGTTCTTC. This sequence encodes CASSYVAGGGNEQFF.

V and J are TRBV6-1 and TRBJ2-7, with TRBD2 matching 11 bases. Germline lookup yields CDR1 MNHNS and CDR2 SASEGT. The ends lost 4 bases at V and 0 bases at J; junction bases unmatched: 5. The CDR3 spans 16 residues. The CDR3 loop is CASSAWGLAASYEQYF. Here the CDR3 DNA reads TGTGCCAGCAGTGCGTGGGGACTAGCGGCCTCCTACGAGCAGTACTTC.

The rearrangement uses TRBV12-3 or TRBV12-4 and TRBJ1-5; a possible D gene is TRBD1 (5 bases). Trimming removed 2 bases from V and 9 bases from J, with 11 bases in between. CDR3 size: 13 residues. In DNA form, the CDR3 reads TGTGCCAGCAGTTTACGGGGGGTCTCGCCCCAGCATTTT. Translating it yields CASSLRGVSPQHF.

The CDR3 spells CASRRRTGGLSEAFF. The CDR3 DNA follows: TGCGCCAGCAGGAGAAGGACAGGGGGCCTCTCTGAAGCTTTCTTT. This chain uses TRBV5-1 with TRBJ1-1; 11 bases map to TRBD1. The CDR3 length is 15 residues. CDR1 SGHRS and CDR2 YFSETQ come from the germline V gene. Unmatched junction bases numbered 9, after V lost 5 bases and J lost 6 bases. The complete variable domain, with remaining parts taken from reference TRBV5-1 and TRBJ1-1, reads KAGVTQTPRYLIKTRGQQVTLSCSPISGHRSVSWYQQTPGQGLQFLFEYFSETQRNKGNFPGRFSGRQFSNSRSEMNVSTLELGDSALYLCASRRRTGGLSEAFFGQGTRLTVV.